The 11 T cell receptor beta chains below all came from one sample that was sequenced in a study of PD-1 blockade in classical Hodgkin lymphoma (TCRdb year 2020). The receptor library was made with the immunoSEQ multiplex PCR assay. Entries here come from immuneACCESS through TCRdb and include only in-frame sequences with V and J called. Some clones fail to appear in such tables; in the studies checked, an unresolved V gene covers under half of the shortfall, and the cause of the remainder is unknown. Present in this sample are approximately 89,000 clones, 75% to 90% of which were seen just once. The ten biggest clones cover more than 10% of the sample. Per the publication, the time point label means: cycle 1 day 1 (C1D1), immediately before nivolumab initiation. Every trial patient had relapsed after autologous stem cell transplantation, and cohorts A, B and C differed in prior brentuximab vedotin exposure.

The material sequenced was peripheral blood mononuclear cells (PBMCs), taken at baseline. These receptors were taken from a human donor with classical Hodgkin lymphoma.

The chain recombines TRBV5-1 with TRBJ2-7; D unclear. V was cut by 4 bases and J by 3 bases, with 14 bases left in between. The length of the CDR3 is 14 residues. Germline CDR1 SGHRS, CDR2 YFSETQ. CDR3 sequence: CASSERTENYEQYF. In DNA, the CDR3 is TGCGCCAGCAGCGAAAGGACGGAGAACTACGAGCAGTACTTC.

The J gene is TRBJ2-1, the V gene TRBV6-5; weak D call: TRBD2 (6 bases). Germline lookup yields CDR1 MNHEY and CDR2 SVGAGI. The CDR3 runs 14 residues. Trimming took off 6 bases at V and 2 bases at J, with 11 bases between the two ends. CDR3 protein: CASRGGYTYNEQFF. The CDR3 region has the DNA TGTGCCAGCAGGGGGGGATATACCTACAATGAGCAGTTCTTC.

The genes are TRBV30 and TRBJ1-4; D unclear. This CDR3 has 14 amino acids. V lost 5 bases and J lost 10, with 20 bases in between. Germline V gene sequence: CDR1 GTSNPN, CDR2 SVGIG (reference sequence). The CDR3 region has the DNA TGTGCCTGGGGGCCCACAGTCCAGGACGGAAAACTGTTTTTT. Its protein product is CAWGPTVQDGKLFF.

The chain carries TRBV5-1 and TRBJ2-1; 7 positions agree with TRBD2. The CDR3 consists of 14 residues. Germline assignment: CDR1 SGHRS and CDR2 YFSETQ. The V gene end was trimmed by 0 bases and the J gene end by 8 bases; junction bases not matched to a gene: 5. The CDR3 protein is CASSLERLAHEQFF. The CDR3 DNA is TGCGCCAGCAGCTTGGAAAGACTAGCTCATGAGCAGTTCTTC.

This clone was recorded a few times. This rearrangement joins TRBV18 to TRBJ1-2; 9 nucleotides align to TRBD1. CDR1 and CDR2 from the germline V gene are KGHSH and LQKENI. V lost 3 bases to trimming and J lost 6 bases; unmatched junction nucleotides: 11. The CDR3 length is 16 residues. CDR3 amino acids: CASSPQTGGNLDGYTF. DNA for the CDR3: TGTGCCAGCTCACCCCAAACAGGGGGCAACCTGGATGGCTACACCTTC.

This chain joins TRBV28 and TRBJ2-5; a possible D gene is TRBD2 (5 bases). The CDR3 has 16 residues. Trimming removed 3 bases at V and 2 bases at J, with 16 bases between. The germline V gene has CDR1 MDHEN and CDR2 SYDVKM. In DNA, the CDR3 is TGTGCCAGCAGTTTGAGTGGAGCGGCCGAACAAGAGACCCAGTACTTC. This sequence encodes CASSLSGAAEQETQYF.

The rearrangement joins TRBV29-1 to TRBJ2-2; maybe TRBD1 (6 bases). This CDR3 comprises 13 residues. Per the germline V gene, CDR1 is SQVTM and CDR2 is ANQGSEA. The V gene lost 7 bases and the J gene lost 3 bases, with 12 bases spanning the gap. Here the CDR3 reads CSALRGDTGELFF. CDR3 sequence (DNA): TGCAGCGCCCTCAGGGGAGACACCGGGGAGCTGTTTTTT.

This sequence joins TRBV10-3 and TRBJ2-2; 8 bases align to TRBD2. Unmatched junction bases numbered 11, after V lost 0 bases and J lost 5 bases. The germline gives CDR1 ENHRY, CDR2 SYGVKD. This CDR3 spans 18 amino acids. CDR3 in amino acids: CAISESPAGGILTGELFF. The CDR3 coding sequence is TGTGCCATCAGTGAGTCTCCCGCGGGGGGCATTTTAACCGGGGAGCTGTTTTTT.

This chain links TRBV5-1 with TRBJ2-7; 7 nucleotides agree with TRBD1. Germline CDR1 and CDR2: SGHRS and YFSETQ. This CDR3 has 14 amino acids. The V gene end was trimmed by 4 bases and the J gene end by 2 bases; junction bases not matched to a gene: 6. The CDR3 DNA is TGCGCCAGCAGCATACTGGGACAGACCTACGAGCAGTACTTC. It is translated as CASSILGQTYEQYF.

This clone was observed at least ten times. The rearrangement links TRBV7-9 to TRBJ1-5; 10 nucleotides line up with TRBD1. There are 15 residues in the CDR3. The germline V gene has CDR1 SEHNR and CDR2 FQNEAQ (reference sequence). The trim removed 5 bases at V and 2 bases at J, leaving 3 bases unmatched. The CDR3 is CASSLGTGGNQPQHF. DNA for the CDR3: TGTGCCAGCAGCCTGGGGACAGGGGGCAATCAGCCCCAGCATTTT.

This chain joins TRBV9 and TRBJ2-2; D possibly corresponds to TRBD1 (6 bases). Germline V gene data show CDR1 as SGDLS and CDR2 as YYNGEE. The V gene lost 3 bases and the J gene lost 0 bases, with 6 bases spanning the gap. This CDR3 spans 14 amino acids. The CDR3 here is CASSGTANTGELFF. CDR3 nucleotide sequence: TGTGCCAGCAGCGGGACAGCGAACACCGGGGAGCTGTTTTTT.